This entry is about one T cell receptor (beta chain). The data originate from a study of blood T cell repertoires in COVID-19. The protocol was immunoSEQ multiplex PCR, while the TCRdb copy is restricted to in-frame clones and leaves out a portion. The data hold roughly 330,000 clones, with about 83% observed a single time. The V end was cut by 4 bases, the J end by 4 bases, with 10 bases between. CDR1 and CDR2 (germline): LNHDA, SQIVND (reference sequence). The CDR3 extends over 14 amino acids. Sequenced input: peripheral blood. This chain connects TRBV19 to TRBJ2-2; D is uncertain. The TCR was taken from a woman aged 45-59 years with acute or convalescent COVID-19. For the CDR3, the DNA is TGTGCCAGTAGTAACTGGTCCTTCACCGGGGAGCTGTTTTTT. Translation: CASSNWSFTGELFF.